Sequencing of this T cell receptor beta chain was carried out in a study of cytomegalovirus exposure and HLA in healthy donors. Across the whole study: Most donors, about 77% of a few hundred genotyped, fell in the Caucasian-associated ancestry cluster.

Germline trimming cut 6 bases from V and 9 bases from J; bases unmatched to any gene: 9. CDR1 and CDR2 (germline): MNHEY, SMNVEV (reference sequence). The CDR3 runs 15 residues. PCR used 60 Vbeta primers and 13 Jbeta primers. This table comes from immunoSEQ multiplex PCR, and its TCRdb copy is limited to in-frame clones, with some not included. Of about 220,000 clones listed, about four fifths are singletons. The V and J genes are TRBV27 and TRBJ2-1; 12 nucleotides match TRBD2. The source material was PBMCs. The sequence came from a woman aged 40 to 49 in good health and CMV-seropositive. CDR3 in DNA: TGTGCCAGCAGCCCTTCTAGCGGGAGGGCTGCTGAGCAGTTCTTC. It specifies CASSPSSGRAAEQFF.